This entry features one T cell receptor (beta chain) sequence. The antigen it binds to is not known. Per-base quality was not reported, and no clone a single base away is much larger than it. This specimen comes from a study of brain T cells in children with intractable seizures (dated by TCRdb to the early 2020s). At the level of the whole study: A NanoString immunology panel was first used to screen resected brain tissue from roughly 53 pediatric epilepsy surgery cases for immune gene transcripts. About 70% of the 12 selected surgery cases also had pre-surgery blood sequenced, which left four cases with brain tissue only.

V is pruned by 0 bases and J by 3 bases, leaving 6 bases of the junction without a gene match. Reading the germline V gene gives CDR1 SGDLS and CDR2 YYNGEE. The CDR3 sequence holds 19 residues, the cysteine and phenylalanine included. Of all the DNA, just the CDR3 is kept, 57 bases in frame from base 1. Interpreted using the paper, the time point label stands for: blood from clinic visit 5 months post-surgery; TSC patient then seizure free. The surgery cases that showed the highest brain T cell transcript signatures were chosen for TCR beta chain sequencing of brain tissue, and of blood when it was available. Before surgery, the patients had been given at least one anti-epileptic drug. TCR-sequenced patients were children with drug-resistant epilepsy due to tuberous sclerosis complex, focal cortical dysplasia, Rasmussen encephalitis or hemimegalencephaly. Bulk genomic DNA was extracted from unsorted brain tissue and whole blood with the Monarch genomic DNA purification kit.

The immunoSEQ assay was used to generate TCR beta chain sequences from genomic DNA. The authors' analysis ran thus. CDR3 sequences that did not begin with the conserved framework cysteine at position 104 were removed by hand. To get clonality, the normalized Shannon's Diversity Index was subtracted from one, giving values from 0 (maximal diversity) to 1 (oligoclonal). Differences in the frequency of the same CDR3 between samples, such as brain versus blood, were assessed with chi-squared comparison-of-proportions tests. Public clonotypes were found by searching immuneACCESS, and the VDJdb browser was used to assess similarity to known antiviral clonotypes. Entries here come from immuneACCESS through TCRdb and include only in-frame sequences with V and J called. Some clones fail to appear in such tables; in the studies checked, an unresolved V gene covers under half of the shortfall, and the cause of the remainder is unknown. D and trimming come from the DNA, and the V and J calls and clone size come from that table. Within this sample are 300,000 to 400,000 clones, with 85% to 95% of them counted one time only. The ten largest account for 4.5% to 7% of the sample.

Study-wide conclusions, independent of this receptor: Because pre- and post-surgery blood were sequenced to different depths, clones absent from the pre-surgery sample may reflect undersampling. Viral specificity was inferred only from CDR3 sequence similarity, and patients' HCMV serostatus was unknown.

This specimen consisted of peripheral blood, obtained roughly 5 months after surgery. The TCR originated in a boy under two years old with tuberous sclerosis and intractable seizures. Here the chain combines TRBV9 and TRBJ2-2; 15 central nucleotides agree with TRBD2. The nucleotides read TGTGCCAGCAGCGTAGCCGGACTAGCGGGAGGGCGAGACACCGGGGAGCTGTTTTTT. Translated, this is CASSVAGLAGGRDTGELFF.